This is a list of T cell receptor beta chains from one sample in a study of Ad26.COV2.S vaccination and SARS-CoV-2 variants. Assay used: immunoSEQ multiplex PCR; TCRdb lists only in-frame clones, some missing. The sample consists of 380,000 or so clones, around 89% of them appearing once. This specimen consisted of peripheral blood, obtained in a trial of Ad26.COV2.S vaccine versus placebo. Source of these receptors: a person aged 18 to 59 who received the Ad26.COV2.S COVID-19 vaccine or a placebo. The CDR3 runs from the conserved cysteine through the conserved F or W. The order of the fields is clone size, V gene, D gene, J gene, CDR3 protein, CDR3 DNA. The D gene is left open where the match is weak. The size entry is marked missing in some rows and otherwise reads once, few, many or a size class.

clone size: .; V gene: TRBV5-4; D gene: .; J gene: TRBJ2-7; CDR3 protein: CASSLGVGEQYF; CDR3 DNA: TGTGCCAGCAGCTTGGGGGTGGGCGAGCAGTACTTC
clone size: .; V gene: TRBV19; D gene: .; J gene: TRBJ2-2; CDR3 protein: CASSVTGGPFGELFF; CDR3 DNA: TGTGCCAGTAGTGTGACAGGAGGTCCGTTCGGGGAGCTGTTTTTT
clone size: .; V gene: TRBV5-1; D gene: .; J gene: TRBJ1-5; CDR3 protein: CASSAGAGSNQPQHF; CDR3 DNA: TGCGCCAGCAGCGCAGGGGCGGGGAGCAATCAGCCCCAGCATTTT
clone size: .; V gene: TRBV5-1; D gene: .; J gene: TRBJ2-2; CDR3 protein: CASSQLSATNTGELFF; CDR3 DNA: TGCGCCAGCAGTCAACTTAGCGCTACGAACACCGGGGAGCTGTTTTTT
clone size: .; V gene: TRBV7-2; D gene: .; J gene: TRBJ1-2; CDR3 protein: CASSLPGRANYGYTF; CDR3 DNA: TGTGCCAGCAGCTTACCAGGGAGGGCTAACTATGGCTACACCTTC
clone size: .; V gene: TRBV19; D gene: .; J gene: TRBJ1-2; CDR3 protein: CASSGQTRLANYGYTF; CDR3 DNA: TGTGCCAGTAGTGGGCAGACGAGATTAGCTAACTATGGCTACACCTTC
clone size: .; V gene: TRBV9; D gene: .; J gene: TRBJ1-2; CDR3 protein: CASRGNYGYTF; CDR3 DNA: TGTGCCAGCAGGGGCAACTATGGCTACACCTTC
clone size: .; V gene: TRBV15; D gene: TRBD2; J gene: TRBJ2-1; CDR3 protein: CATSRVLAASYNEQFF; CDR3 DNA: TGTGCCACCAGCAGAGTACTAGCGGCCTCCTACAATGAGCAGTTCTTC
clone size: .; V gene: TRBV12-5; D gene: .; J gene: TRBJ1-5; CDR3 protein: CASAKDSIDYQPQHF; CDR3 DNA: TGTGCTAGTGCAAAGGACAGTATCGATTACCAGCCCCAGCATTTT
clone size: .; V gene: TRBV5-1; D gene: TRBD1; J gene: TRBJ2-7; CDR3 protein: CASSPRQGPYEQYF; CDR3 DNA: TGCGCCAGCAGCCCCCGACAGGGACCCTACGAGCAGTACTTC
clone size: .; V gene: TRBV28; D gene: .; J gene: TRBJ1-1; CDR3 protein: CASSRGLGAEAFF; CDR3 DNA: TGTGCCAGCAGCCGAGGTTTGGGGGCTGAAGCTTTCTTT
clone size: few; V gene: TRBV7-8; D gene: TRBD1; J gene: TRBJ2-5; CDR3 protein: CASSPQGMKTQYF; CDR3 DNA: TGTGCCAGCAGCCCACAGGGGATGAAGACCCAGTACTTC
clone size: .; V gene: TRBV5-1; D gene: .; J gene: TRBJ1-4; CDR3 protein: CASSPLGGVVTNEKLFF; CDR3 DNA: TGCGCCAGCAGTCCTTTAGGGGGAGTTGTCACTAATGAAAAACTGTTTTTT
clone size: many; V gene: TRBV18; D gene: TRBD1; J gene: TRBJ2-7; CDR3 protein: CASSPPIGYPGQGAYEQYF; CDR3 DNA: TGTGCCAGCTCACCTCCTATCGGGTATCCGGGACAGGGAGCCTACGAGCAGTACTTC
clone size: .; V gene: TRBV6-2/TRBV6-3; D gene: .; J gene: TRBJ2-2; CDR3 protein: CASSYPPTGELFF; CDR3 DNA: TGTGCCAGCAGTTATCCCCCCACCGGGGAGCTGTTTTTT
clone size: .; V gene: TRBV20-1; D gene: .; J gene: TRBJ2-7; CDR3 protein: CSAIQLYEQYF; CDR3 DNA: TGCAGTGCTATACAGCTCTACGAGCAGTACTTC
clone size: .; V gene: TRBV4-3; D gene: .; J gene: TRBJ1-1; CDR3 protein: CASSYDRMNTEAFF; CDR3 DNA: TGCGCCAGCAGCTACGACAGGATGAACACTGAAGCTTTCTTT
clone size: .; V gene: TRBV6-1; D gene: .; J gene: TRBJ1-6; CDR3 protein: CASSEDRARSPLHF; CDR3 DNA: TGTGCCAGCAGTGAAGACAGGGCCCGTTCACCCCTCCACTTT
clone size: .; V gene: TRBV11-2; D gene: .; J gene: TRBJ2-5; CDR3 protein: CASSSINREFETQYF; CDR3 DNA: TGTGCCAGCAGCTCCATAAATCGGGAGTTTGAGACCCAGTACTTC
clone size: .; V gene: TRBV7-8; D gene: TRBD2; J gene: TRBJ2-5; CDR3 protein: CASTASIGTSGRVAGETQYF; CDR3 DNA: TGTGCCAGCACCGCCTCTATTGGGACTAGCGGGAGGGTAGCGGGAGAGACCCAGTACTTC
clone size: .; V gene: TRBV20-1; D gene: .; J gene: TRBJ1-2; CDR3 protein: CSAGGGYTF; CDR3 DNA: TGCAGTGCTGGTGGGGGCTACACCTTC
clone size: .; V gene: TRBV7-2; D gene: TRBD2; J gene: TRBJ2-5; CDR3 protein: CASSRTSGSQETQYF; CDR3 DNA: TGTGCCAGCAGTAGGACTAGCGGGAGCCAAGAGACCCAGTACTTC
clone size: .; V gene: TRBV18; D gene: TRBD1; J gene: TRBJ1-1; CDR3 protein: CASSLGQGHTEAFF; CDR3 DNA: TGTGCCAGCTCCCTAGGACAGGGCCACACTGAAGCTTTCTTT
clone size: .; V gene: TRBV7-9; D gene: TRBD2; J gene: TRBJ2-7; CDR3 protein: CASSLEVPREGYEQYF; CDR3 DNA: TGTGCCAGCAGCTTAGAGGTCCCCAGGGAGGGGTACGAGCAGTACTTC
clone size: .; V gene: TRBV4-2; D gene: .; J gene: TRBJ1-5; CDR3 protein: CASSQEREINQPQHF; CDR3 DNA: TGTGCCAGCAGCCAAGAAAGGGAAATCAATCAGCCCCAGCATTTT
clone size: once; V gene: TRBV4-1; D gene: .; J gene: TRBJ2-1; CDR3 protein: CASSQKGGAASPRDNEQFF; CDR3 DNA: TGCGCCAGCAGCCAGAAGGGGGGGGCGGCGTCACCACGGGACAATGAGCAGTTCTTC